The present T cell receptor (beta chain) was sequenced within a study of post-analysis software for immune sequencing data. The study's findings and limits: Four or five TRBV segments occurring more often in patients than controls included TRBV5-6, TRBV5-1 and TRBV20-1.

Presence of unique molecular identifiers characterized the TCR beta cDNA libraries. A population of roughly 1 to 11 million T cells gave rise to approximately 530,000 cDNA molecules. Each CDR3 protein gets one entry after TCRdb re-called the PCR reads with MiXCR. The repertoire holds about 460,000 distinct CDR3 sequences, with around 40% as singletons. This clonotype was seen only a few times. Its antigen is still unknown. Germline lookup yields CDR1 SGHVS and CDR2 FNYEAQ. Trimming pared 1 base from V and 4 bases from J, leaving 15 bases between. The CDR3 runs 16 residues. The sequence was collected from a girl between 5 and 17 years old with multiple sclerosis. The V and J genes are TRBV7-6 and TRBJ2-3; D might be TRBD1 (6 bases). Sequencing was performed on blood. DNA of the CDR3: TGTGCCAGCAGCTTAGAGGTTAAGGGGGTAGCAGATACGCAGTATTTT. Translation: CASSLEVKGVADTQYF.